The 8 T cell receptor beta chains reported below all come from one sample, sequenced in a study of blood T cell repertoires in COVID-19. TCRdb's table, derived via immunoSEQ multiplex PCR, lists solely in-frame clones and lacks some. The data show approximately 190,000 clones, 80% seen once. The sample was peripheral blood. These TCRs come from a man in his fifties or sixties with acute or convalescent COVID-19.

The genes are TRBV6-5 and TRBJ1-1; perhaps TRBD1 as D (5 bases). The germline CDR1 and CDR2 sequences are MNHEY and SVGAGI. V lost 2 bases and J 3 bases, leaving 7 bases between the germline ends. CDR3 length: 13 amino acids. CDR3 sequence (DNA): TGTGCCAGCAGTTACGCGGGGGACACTGAAGCTTTCTTT. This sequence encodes CASSYAGDTEAFF.

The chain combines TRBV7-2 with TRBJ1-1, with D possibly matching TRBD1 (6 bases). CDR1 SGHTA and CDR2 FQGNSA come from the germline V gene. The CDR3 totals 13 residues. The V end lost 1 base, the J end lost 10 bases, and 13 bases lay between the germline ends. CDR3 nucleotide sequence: TGTGCCAGCAGCTTAGGCGGGGGAGGGGGAGCTTTCTTT. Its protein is CASSLGGGGGAFF.

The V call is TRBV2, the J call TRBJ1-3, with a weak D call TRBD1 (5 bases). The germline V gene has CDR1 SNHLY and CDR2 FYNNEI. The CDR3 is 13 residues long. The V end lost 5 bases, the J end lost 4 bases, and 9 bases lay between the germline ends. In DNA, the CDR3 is TGTGCCAGCAGTAGACAGCCAGGAAACACCATATATTTT. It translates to CASSRQPGNTIYF. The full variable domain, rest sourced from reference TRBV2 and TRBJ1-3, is EPEVTQTPSHQVTQMGQEVILRCVPISNHLYFYWYRQILGQKVEFLVSFYNNEISEKSEIFDDQFSVERPDGSNFTLKIRSTKLEDSAMYFCASSRQPGNTIYFGEGSWLTVV.

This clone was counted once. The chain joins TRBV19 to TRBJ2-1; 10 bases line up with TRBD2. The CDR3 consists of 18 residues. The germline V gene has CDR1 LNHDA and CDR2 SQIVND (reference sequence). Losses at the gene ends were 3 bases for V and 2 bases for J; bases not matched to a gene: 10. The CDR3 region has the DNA TGTGCCAGTAGTATTCCTATCATAGCGGGAGGCACCTACAATGAGCAGTTCTTC. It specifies CASSIPIIAGGTYNEQFF.

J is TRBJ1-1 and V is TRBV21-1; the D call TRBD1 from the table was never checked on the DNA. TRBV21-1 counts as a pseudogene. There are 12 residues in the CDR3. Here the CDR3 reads CASSENRGPAFF. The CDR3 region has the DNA TGTGCCAGCAGCGAAAACAGGGGGCCAGCTTTCTTT.

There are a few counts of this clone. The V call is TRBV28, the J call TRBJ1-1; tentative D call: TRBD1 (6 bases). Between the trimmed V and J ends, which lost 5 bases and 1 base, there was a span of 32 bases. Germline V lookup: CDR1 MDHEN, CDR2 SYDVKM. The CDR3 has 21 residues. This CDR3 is CASSHAIAQGGFLDKNTEAFF. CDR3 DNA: TGTGCCAGCAGTCACGCCATTGCTCAAGGGGGTTTTCTTGATAAGAACACTGAAGCTTTCTTT.

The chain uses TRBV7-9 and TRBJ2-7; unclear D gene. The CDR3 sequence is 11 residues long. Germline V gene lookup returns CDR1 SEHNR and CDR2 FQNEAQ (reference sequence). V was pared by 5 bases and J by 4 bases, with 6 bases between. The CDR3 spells CASSLQYEQYF. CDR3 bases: TGTGCCAGCAGCCTTCAGTACGAGCAGTACTTC.

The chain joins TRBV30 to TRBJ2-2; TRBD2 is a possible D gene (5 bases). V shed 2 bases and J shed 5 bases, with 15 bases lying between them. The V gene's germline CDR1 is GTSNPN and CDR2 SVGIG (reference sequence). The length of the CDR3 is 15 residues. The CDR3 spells CAWSLPPGWTGELFF. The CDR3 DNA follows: TGTGCCTGGAGTCTCCCCCCGGGGTGGACCGGGGAGCTGTTTTTT.